Each of the 32 T cell receptor beta chains below was sequenced from the same sample in a study of cytomegalovirus exposure and HLA in healthy donors. The primer mix had 60 Vbeta and 13 Jbeta primers. This table comes from immunoSEQ multiplex PCR, and its TCRdb copy is limited to in-frame clones, with some not included. The repertoire holds some 200,000 clones, with roughly 80% as singletons. Sequencing was carried out using PBMCs. The receptors here all came from a woman younger than 35 in good health and CMV-seronegative.

This chain joins TRBV4-3 and TRBJ2-5; D might be TRBD2 (5 bases). CDR3 length: 15 amino acids. In germline, CDR1 is LGHNA, CDR2 YSLEER. With 2 bases removed from V and 5 bases from J, the gap between germline ends came to 15 bases. As DNA, the CDR3 is TGCGCCAGCAGCCAATATGAGGGAAAGAGGGAGACCCAGTACTTC. Amino acids: CASSQYEGKRETQYF.

The chain links TRBV10-3 to TRBJ2-3; D is perhaps TRBD2 (5 bases). Trimming removed 3 bases at V and 2 bases at J, with 12 bases between. The CDR3 is made up of 15 amino acids. Germline lookup yields CDR1 ENHRY and CDR2 SYGVKD. CDR3 residues: CAISDRDKATDTQYF. The CDR3, as DNA: TGTGCCATCAGTGATCGGGATAAGGCCACAGATACGCAGTATTTT.

The J gene is TRBJ2-7, the V gene TRBV25-1; 7 bases fit TRBD2. The CDR3 is 13 residues long. The V gene end was trimmed by 9 bases and the J gene end by 2 bases; junction bases not matched to a gene: 7. Germline V gives CDR1 MGHDK, CDR2 SYGVNS. The CDR3 DNA reads as TGTGCCAGTGTAGATGGGGGGGCCTACGAGCAGTACTTC. It encodes CASVDGGAYEQYF.

The chain couples TRBV7-2 to TRBJ2-3; D uncertain. CDR1 and CDR2 (germline): SGHTA, FQGNSA. The CDR3 is made up of 12 amino acids. V lost 5 bases and J lost 9, with 12 bases in between. CDR3: CASSPGRATQYF. The DNA of the CDR3 is TGTGCCAGCAGCCCAGGCAGAGCCACGCAGTATTTT.

This chain links TRBV7-9 with TRBJ1-2; maybe TRBD1 (6 bases). CDR3 length: 15 residues. V was shortened by 4 bases and J by 4 bases, with 16 bases between the two germline ends. The germline gives CDR1 SEHNR, CDR2 FQNEAQ (reference sequence). The CDR3: CASSSTKGDVYGYTF. The DNA for the CDR3 is TGTGCCAGCAGCTCAACCAAGGGGGACGTCTATGGCTACACCTTC.

The chain employs TRBV27 and TRBJ1-1; TRBD1 is a possible D gene (6 bases). The CDR3 is made up of 16 amino acids. CDR1 is MNHEY and CDR2 is SMNVEV in the germline V gene (reference sequence). Trimming stripped 6 bases from V and 1 base from J, with 18 bases between. The CDR3 loop is CASSLVAGVENTEAFF. The CDR3 nucleotides read TGTGCCAGCAGCTTAGTTGCAGGGGTTGAGAACACTGAAGCTTTCTTT.

The chain links TRBV7-8 to TRBJ2-2; 10 bases are a match to TRBD1. The CDR3 has 17 amino acids. V gave up 3 bases and J gave up 4 bases; unmatched junction bases: 8. The germline CDR1 and CDR2 sequences are SGHVS and FQNEAQ. The CDR3 DNA is TGTGCCAGCAGCTTCCTGACGGGACAGGGGTCCACCGGGGAGCTGTTTTTT. Protein product: CASSFLTGQGSTGELFF.

The rearrangement uses TRBV19 and TRBJ2-7; TRBD1 matches 10 bases. Trimming at V came to 3 bases and at J to 3 bases, leaving 2 bases not matched to a gene. Germline CDR1 and CDR2: LNHDA and SQIVND (reference sequence). There are 14 residues in the CDR3. As DNA, the CDR3 is TGTGCCAGTAGTATCGGGACAGGGGTCTACGAGCAGTACTTC. It encodes CASSIGTGVYEQYF.

The chain is built from TRBV9 and TRBJ1-3; perhaps TRBD1 as D (6 bases). CDR3 length: 14 amino acids. The V end lost 3 bases, the J end lost 7 bases, and 14 bases lay between the germline ends. Germline V gene lookup returns CDR1 SGDLS and CDR2 YYNGEE. In DNA, the CDR3 is TGTGCCAGCAGCGAAACAGGGTTGGCGAACACCATATATTTT. This gives the protein CASSETGLANTIYF.

The gene calls are TRBV19 and TRBJ1-2, with 9 bases that match TRBD1. The V gene end was trimmed by 9 bases and the J gene end by 7 bases; junction bases not matched to a gene: 9. The CDR3 spans 13 residues. Germline CDR1 and CDR2: LNHDA and SQIVND (reference sequence). CDR3 in DNA: TGTGCCAGCAAACAGGGGGCCGGAAGTGGCTACACCTTC. Translation gives CASKQGAGSGYTF.

The chain is built from TRBV19 and TRBJ1-2, with 9 bases fitting TRBD1. J lost 2 bases, V lost 5 bases, and 12 bases had no gene match. The V gene's germline CDR1 is LNHDA and CDR2 SQIVND (reference sequence). The CDR3 extends over 17 amino acids. CDR3 nucleotide sequence: TGTGCCAGTAGTCCCTACTCTGAGACAGGGGGGAACTATGGCTACACCTTC. Amino acids: CASSPYSETGGNYGYTF.

The genes are TRBV9 and TRBJ2-3; TRBD2 is a possible D gene (6 bases). Germline V gives CDR1 SGDLS, CDR2 YYNGEE. The CDR3 extends over 15 amino acids. Between the trimmed V and J ends, which lost 3 bases and 4 bases, there was a span of 15 bases. CDR3 DNA: TGTGCCAGCAGCGGCCGCCACGGGAGTGCAGATACGCAGTATTTT. Its protein product is CASSGRHGSADTQYF.

This sequence joins TRBV4-1 and TRBJ2-7, with 8 bases aligning to TRBD2. The CDR3 contains 16 residues. J was trimmed by 7 bases and V by 0 bases; bases with no gene match: 11. The germline gives CDR1 MGHRA, CDR2 YSYEKL. CDR3 nucleotides: TGCGCCAGCAGCCAAGAGTTATACGGGAGGGCCGGAGAGCAGTACGTC. Protein sequence: CASSQELYGRAGEQYV.

V usage is TRBV5-4 and J usage is TRBJ2-5, with 7 bases identical to TRBD2. The trim removed 1 base at V and 5 bases at J, leaving 5 bases unmatched. Germline CDR1 and CDR2: SGHNT and YYREEE (reference sequence). This CDR3 region has 14 residues. As DNA, the CDR3 is TGTGCCAGCAGCTTGATCGAGGGAGGGGAGACCCAGTACTTC. This sequence encodes CASSLIEGGETQYF.

This sequence joins TRBV7-7 and TRBJ2-5, with D possibly matching TRBD2 (6 bases). V lost 7 bases, J lost 5 bases, and 20 bases lay in between. There are 15 residues in the CDR3. CDR1 is SSHAT and CDR2 is FNYEAQ in the germline V gene (reference sequence). Written as DNA, the CDR3 is TGTGCCAGCACCCTAAATACGGAGGGCCGGGAGACCCAGTACTTC. Its protein product is CASTLNTEGRETQYF.

This clone was counted once. The rearrangement links TRBV10-2 to TRBJ2-3, with D perhaps TRBD2 (6 bases). V was clipped by 5 bases and J by 6 bases, with 15 bases between them. Germline V gene sequence: CDR1 WSHSY, CDR2 SAAADI. The CDR3 totals 14 residues. In DNA form, the CDR3 reads TGCGCCAGCAGTTTGAGCGGGCCGGGGGATACGCAGTATTTT. This translates into CASSLSGPGDTQYF.

The chain couples TRBV27 to TRBJ2-1, with 11 bases identical to TRBD2. From germline, CDR1 is MNHEY and CDR2 SMNVEV (reference sequence). The CDR3 is 14 amino acids. With V trimmed by 1 base and J by 7 bases, 0 bases remained unmatched. CDR3 residues: CASSLLAGGNEQFF. CDR3 bases: TGTGCCAGCAGTTTATTAGCGGGAGGGAATGAGCAGTTCTTC.

This chain's CDR3 is CASSLNYFSNTEAFF. CDR3 bases: TGTGCCAGCAGTTTAAACTATTTTTCCAACACTGAAGCTTTCTTT. The chain links TRBV27 to TRBJ1-1, with D unclear. Trimming took 2 bases from V and 2 from J, leaving 12 bases between them. In germline, CDR1 is MNHEY, CDR2 SMNVEV (reference sequence). CDR3 length: 15 amino acids.

The CDR3: CASRRNRVGTEAFF. The CDR3 region has the DNA TGTGCCAGCAGGCGGAACAGGGTAGGAACTGAAGCTTTCTTT. V is TRBV7-2 and J is TRBJ1-1; tentatively, D is TRBD1 (6 bases). The germline gives CDR1 SGHTA, CDR2 FQGNSA. V dropped 6 bases and J dropped 5 bases, with 16 bases sitting between them. The length of the CDR3 is 14 residues.

The V call is TRBV7-8, the J call TRBJ2-5; 11 bases align to TRBD2. CDR1 and CDR2 (germline): SGHVS, FQNEAQ. CDR3 length equals 18 residues. Trimming at V came to 3 bases and at J to 5 bases, leaving 14 bases not matched to a gene. In DNA form, the CDR3 reads TGTGCCAGCAGCTTCCTTGCCGGGACTAGCGGACGCGGCGAGACCCAGTACTTC. The encoded protein is CASSFLAGTSGRGETQYF.

The genes are TRBV27 and TRBJ2-1; 9 bases fit TRBD2. The CDR3 sequence is 18 residues long. Looked up from germline, CDR1 is MNHEY and CDR2 is SMNVEV (reference sequence). Trimming at V came to 4 bases and at J to 4 bases, leaving 14 bases not matched to a gene. CDR3 sequence: CASSSKPYLAGPYNEQFF. DNA of the CDR3: TGTGCCAGCAGTTCCAAACCCTATCTAGCGGGACCATACAATGAGCAGTTCTTC.

V and J are TRBV27 and TRBJ2-1, with 7 bases identical to TRBD1. V lost 2 bases to trimming and J lost 2 bases; unmatched junction nucleotides: 6. The V gene's germline CDR1 is MNHEY and CDR2 SMNVEV (reference sequence). The CDR3 runs to 16 residues. Here the CDR3 reads CASSLEGALAYNEQFF. CDR3 in DNA: TGTGCCAGCAGTTTAGAGGGGGCCCTGGCCTACAATGAGCAGTTCTTC.

The chain has TRBV7-2 and TRBJ1-1; D unclear. CDR1 is SGHTA and CDR2 is FQGNSA in the germline V gene. The CDR3 covers 15 residues. The germline V and J ends were trimmed by 6 bases and 0 bases, with 14 bases remaining between them. The CDR3 protein is CASRGNSNLNTEAFF. In DNA, the CDR3 is TGTGCCAGCAGAGGAAACAGCAATTTGAACACTGAAGCTTTCTTT.

Only one count was recorded for this clone. This chain joins TRBV5-1 and TRBJ1-6, with TRBD1 as a possible D gene (5 bases). This CDR3 has 16 amino acids. Germline values: CDR1 SGHRS, CDR2 YFSETQ. V lost 0 bases and J 0 bases, leaving 7 bases between the germline ends. The CDR3 loop reads CASSLDRSSYNSPLHF. CDR3 coding DNA: TGCGCCAGCAGCTTGGACAGGAGCTCCTATAATTCACCCCTCCACTTT. Full variable domain (rest looked up from reference TRBV5-1 and TRBJ1-6): KAGVTQTPRYLIKTRGQQVTLSCSPISGHRSVSWYQQTPGQGLQFLFEYFSETQRNKGNFPGRFSGRQFSNSRSEMNVSTLELGDSALYLCASSLDRSSYNSPLHFGNGTRLTVT.

This clone was counted once. V usage is TRBV27 and J usage is TRBJ1-1, with 12 bases matching TRBD1. CDR1 and CDR2 from the germline V gene are MNHEY and SMNVEV (reference sequence). V lost 8 bases, J lost 3 bases, and 4 bases stayed unmatched. This CDR3 contains 14 residues. The CDR3 coding sequence is TGTGCCAGCGGGGGACAGGGGGCGTACACTGAAGCTTTCTTT. Translated: CASGGQGAYTEAFF.

This chain links TRBV5-6 with TRBJ2-7; 8 bases fit TRBD2. CDR3 size: 14 residues. Germline CDR1 and CDR2: SGHDT and YYEEEE. The J segment lost 3 bases and the V segment lost 2 bases, leaving 4 bases of the junction unmatched. For the CDR3, the DNA is TGTGCCAGCAGCTTAGCGGGAGTATTCTACGAGCAGTACGTC. This gives the protein CASSLAGVFYEQYV.

The chain employs TRBV6-5 and TRBJ1-4; D call uncertain. The germline V and J ends were trimmed by 10 bases and 7 bases, with 16 bases remaining between them. This CDR3 has 13 amino acids. CDR1 and CDR2 (germline): MNHEY, SVGAGI. CDR3 coding DNA: TGTGCCACGTCGGGAGGGCCAGGTGAAAAACTGTTTTTT. Protein: CATSGGPGEKLFF.

Remarks on this clone: Distinct nucleotide sequences in the sample also encode this CDR3. The chain carries TRBV19 and TRBJ2-3; 8 bases fit TRBD1. The CDR3 has 15 residues. The V gene's germline CDR1 is LNHDA and CDR2 SQIVND (reference sequence). Trimming at V came to 3 bases and at J to 0 bases, leaving 2 bases not matched to a gene. The CDR3 loop is CASSIRTGSTDTQYF. In nucleotides, the CDR3 is TGTGCCAGTAGTATCCGGACAGGGAGCACAGATACGCAGTATTTT.

The rearrangement uses TRBV7-9 and TRBJ2-5; 8 bases align to TRBD2. The V gene end was trimmed by 3 bases and the J gene end by 3 bases; junction bases not matched to a gene: 6. Germline V gene data show CDR1 as SEHNR and CDR2 as FQNEAQ (reference sequence). The CDR3 spans 15 residues. The DNA for the CDR3 is TGTGCCAGCAGCTTCTCTCGGGAGGGCAAAGAGACCCAGTACTTC. Its protein is CASSFSREGKETQYF.

The J gene is TRBJ1-5, the V gene TRBV2; 9 positions match TRBD1. With V trimmed by 6 bases and J by 7 bases, 1 base remained unmatched. This CDR3 region has 12 residues. The germline V gene encodes CDR1 SNHLY and CDR2 FYNNEI. The CDR3 loop reads CASRDRGQPQHF. CDR3 nucleotide sequence: TGTGCCAGCAGGGACAGGGGACAGCCCCAGCATTTT.

This rearrangement joins TRBV10-1 to TRBJ2-5; 7 bases match TRBD2. The junction had 5 bases not matched to a gene; V was cut back by 3 bases and J by 4 bases. There are 14 residues in the CDR3. Germline values: CDR1 WNHNN, CDR2 SYGVQD (reference sequence). The CDR3 sequence is CASSDAGRGETQYF. CDR3 sequence (DNA): TGCGCCAGCAGTGACGCAGGGAGGGGAGAGACCCAGTACTTC.

A note on this clone: The sample holds other DNA sequences that translate to the same CDR3. The CDR3 region has the DNA TGTGCCAGCAGTTTATCCGGTCAGCCCCAGCATTTT. As protein: CASSLSGQPQHF. The V call is TRBV28, the J call TRBJ1-5; D is uncertain. V shed 1 base and J shed 6 bases, with 4 bases lying between them. Germline CDR1 is MDHEN and CDR2 is SYDVKM. The CDR3 covers 12 residues.